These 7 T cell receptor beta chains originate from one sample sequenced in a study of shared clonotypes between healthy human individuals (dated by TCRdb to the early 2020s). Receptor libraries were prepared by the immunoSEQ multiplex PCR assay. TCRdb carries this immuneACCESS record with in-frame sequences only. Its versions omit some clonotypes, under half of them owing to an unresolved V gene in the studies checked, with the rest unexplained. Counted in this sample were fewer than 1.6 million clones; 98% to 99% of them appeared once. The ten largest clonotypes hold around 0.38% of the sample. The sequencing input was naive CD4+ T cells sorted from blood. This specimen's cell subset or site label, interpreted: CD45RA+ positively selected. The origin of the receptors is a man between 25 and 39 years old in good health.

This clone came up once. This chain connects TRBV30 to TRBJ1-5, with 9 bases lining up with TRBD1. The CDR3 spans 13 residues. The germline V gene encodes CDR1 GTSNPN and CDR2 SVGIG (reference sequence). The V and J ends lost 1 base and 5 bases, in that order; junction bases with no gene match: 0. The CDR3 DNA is TGTGCCTGGAGTGACAGGGGGCATCAGCCCCAGCATTTT. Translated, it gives CAWSDRGHQPQHF. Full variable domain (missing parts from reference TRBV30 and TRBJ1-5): SQTIHQWPATLVQPVGSPLSLECTVEGTSNPNLYWYRQAAGRGLQLLFYSVGIGQISSEVPQNLSASRPQDRQFILSSKKLLLSDSGFYLCAWSDRGHQPQHFGDGTRLSIL.

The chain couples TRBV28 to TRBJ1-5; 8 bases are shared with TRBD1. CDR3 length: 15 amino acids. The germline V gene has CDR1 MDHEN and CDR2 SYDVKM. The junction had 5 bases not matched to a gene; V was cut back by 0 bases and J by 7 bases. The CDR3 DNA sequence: TGTGCCAGCAGTTTATGGGGGGGGACAGGCCAGCCCCAGCATTTT. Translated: CASSLWGGTGQPQHF.

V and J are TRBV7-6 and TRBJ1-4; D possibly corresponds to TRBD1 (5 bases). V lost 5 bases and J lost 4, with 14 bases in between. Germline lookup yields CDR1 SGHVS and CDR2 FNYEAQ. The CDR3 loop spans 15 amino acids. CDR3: CASSMTGTHNEKLFF. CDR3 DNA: TGTGCCAGCAGCATGACCGGGACCCATAATGAAAAACTGTTTTTT. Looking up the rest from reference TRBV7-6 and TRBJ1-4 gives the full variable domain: GAGVSQSPRYKVTKRGQDVALRCDPISGHVSLYWYRQALGQGPEFLTYFNYEAQQDKSGLPNDRFSAERPEGSISTLTIQRTEQRDSAMYRCASSMTGTHNEKLFFGSGTQLSVL.

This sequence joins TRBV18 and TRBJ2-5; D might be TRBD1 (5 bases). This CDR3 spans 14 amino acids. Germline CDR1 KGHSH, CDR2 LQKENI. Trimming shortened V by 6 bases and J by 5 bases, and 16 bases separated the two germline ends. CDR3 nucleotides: TGTGCCAGCTCCCCAAAGAACAGGCTTGAGACCCAGTACTTC. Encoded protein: CASSPKNRLETQYF.

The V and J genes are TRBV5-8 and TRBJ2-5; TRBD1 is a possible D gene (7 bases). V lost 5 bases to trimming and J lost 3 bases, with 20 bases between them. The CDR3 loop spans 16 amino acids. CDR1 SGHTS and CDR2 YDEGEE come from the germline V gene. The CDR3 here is CASSYRGVVAEETQYF. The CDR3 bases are TGTGCCAGCAGTTACAGGGGAGTGGTAGCGGAAGAGACCCAGTACTTC.

CDR3 sequence (DNA): TGTGCCAGCAGTGAGCGCGGGAGACTCGGCAATGAGCAGTTCTTC. This sequence encodes CASSERGRLGNEQFF. V usage is TRBV2 and J usage is TRBJ2-1; 7 bases align to TRBD2. From germline, CDR1 is SNHLY and CDR2 FYNNEI. The CDR3 totals 15 residues. V lost 3 bases to trimming and J lost 6 bases; unmatched junction nucleotides: 8. The entire variable domain, with the rest obtained from reference TRBV2 and TRBJ2-1, is as follows: EPEVTQTPSHQVTQMGQEVILRCVPISNHLYFYWYRQILGQKVEFLVSFYNNEISEKSEIFDDQFSVERPDGSNFTLKIRSTKLEDSAMYFCASSERGRLGNEQFFGPGTRLTVL.

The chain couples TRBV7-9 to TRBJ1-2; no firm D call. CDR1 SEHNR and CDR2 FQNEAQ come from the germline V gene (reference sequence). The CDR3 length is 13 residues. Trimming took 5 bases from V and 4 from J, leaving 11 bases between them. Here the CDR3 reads CASSPAGFYGYTF. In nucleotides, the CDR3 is TGTGCCAGCAGCCCGGCCGGGTTCTATGGCTACACCTTC.